The source of this T cell receptor (beta chain) is a study of shared clonotypes between healthy human individuals. Study in general: The study used three CD4 naive, three CD4 memory, two CD8 naive and one CD8 memory plate per donor.

Trimming shortened V by 5 bases and J by 7 bases, and 14 bases separated the two germline ends. The germline V gene encodes CDR1 MNHEY and CDR2 SMNVEV (reference sequence). The CDR3 loop spans 14 amino acids. This table comes from immunoSEQ multiplex PCR, and its TCRdb copy is limited to in-frame clones, with some not included. The top ten clones hold 0.37% of a sample with fewer than 3 million clones, approximately 90% of them seen once. The V gene is TRBV27, the J gene TRBJ1-4; TRBD1 might be the D (6 bases). The TCR was taken from a man between 18 and 35 years old in good health. Some clones in this sample may be carry-over from other donors' samples. The sequencing input was naive CD4+ T cells from PBMCs. The subset: CD45RA+ positively selected. The CDR3 reads CASSLTGLGEKLFF. CDR3 DNA: TGTGCCAGCAGTCTAACAGGGTTGGGTGAAAAACTGTTTTTT.